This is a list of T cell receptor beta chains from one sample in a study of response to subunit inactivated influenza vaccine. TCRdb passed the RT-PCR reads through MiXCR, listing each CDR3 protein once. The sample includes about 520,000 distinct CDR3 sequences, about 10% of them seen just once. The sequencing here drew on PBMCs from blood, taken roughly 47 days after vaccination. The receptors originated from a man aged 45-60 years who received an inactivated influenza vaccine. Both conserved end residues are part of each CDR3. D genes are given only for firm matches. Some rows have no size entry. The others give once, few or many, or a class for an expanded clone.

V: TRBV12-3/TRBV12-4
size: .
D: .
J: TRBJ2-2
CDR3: CASSLIVALPPTGVGTGELFF
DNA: TGTGCCAGCAGTTTAATCGTTGCCCTTCCTCCCACTGGGGTGGGGACCGGGGAGCTGTTTTTT

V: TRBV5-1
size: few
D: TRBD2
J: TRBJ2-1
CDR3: CASSRLAGVSEGEQFF
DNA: TGCGCCAGCAGCAGACTAGCGGGAGTTAGTGAGGGTGAGCAGTTCTTC

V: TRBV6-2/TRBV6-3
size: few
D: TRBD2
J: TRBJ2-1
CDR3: CATSPGLAGPNYNEQFF
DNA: TGTGCCACATCACCGGGACTAGCGGGACCAAACTACAATGAGCAGTTCTTC

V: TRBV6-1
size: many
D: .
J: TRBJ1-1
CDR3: CASSGQLRTEAFF
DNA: TGTGCCAGCAGTGGACAGCTGCGCACTGAAGCTTTCTTT

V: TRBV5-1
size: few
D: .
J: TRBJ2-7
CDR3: CASSLQGRDSYEQYF
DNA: TGCGCCAGCAGCCTTCAGGGGCGCGACTCCTACGAGCAGTACTTC

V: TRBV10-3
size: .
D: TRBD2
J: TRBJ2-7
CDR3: CAIRGTSGSRSSYEQYF
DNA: TGTGCCATCAGGGGGACTAGCGGGAGCAGGTCCTCCTACGAGCAGTACTTC

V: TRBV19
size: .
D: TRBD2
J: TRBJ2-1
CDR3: CASSRGSAKRERSYNEQFF
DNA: TGTGCCAGTAGTAGAGGCTCAGCTAAGCGGGAGCGCTCCTACAATGAGCAGTTCTTC

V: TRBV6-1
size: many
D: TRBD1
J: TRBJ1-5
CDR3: CASRAGGNQPQHF
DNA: TGTGCCAGCAGGGCAGGGGGTAATCAGCCCCAGCATTTT

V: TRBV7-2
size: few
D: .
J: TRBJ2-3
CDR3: CASSQTSSGTDTQYF
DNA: TGTGCCAGCAGCCAAACATCTTCAGGGACAGATACGCAGTATTTT

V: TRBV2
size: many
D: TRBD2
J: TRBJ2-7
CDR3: CASSFDSGLAGEGEQYF
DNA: TGTGCCAGCAGTTTTGACAGCGGACTAGCGGGAGAGGGCGAGCAGTACTTC

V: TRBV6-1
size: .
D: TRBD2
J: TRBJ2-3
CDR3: CASTTGTSVQDTQYF
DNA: TGTGCCAGCACCACCGGGACTAGCGTGCAAGATACGCAGTATTTT

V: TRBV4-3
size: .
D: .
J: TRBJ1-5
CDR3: CASSQGDNQPQHF
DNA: TGCGCCAGCAGCCAGGGGGACAATCAGCCCCAGCATTTT

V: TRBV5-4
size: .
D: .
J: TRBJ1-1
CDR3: CASSMDSHSNTEAFF
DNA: TGTGCCAGCAGCATGGACAGCCACTCCAACACTGAAGCTTTCTTT

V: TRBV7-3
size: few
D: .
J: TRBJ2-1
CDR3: CASSLKNSGINEQFF
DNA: TGTGCCAGCAGCTTAAAAAATTCAGGGATCAATGAGCAGTTCTTC

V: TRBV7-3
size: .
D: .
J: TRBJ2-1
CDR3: CASSRTIKDNEQFF
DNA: TGTGCCAGCAGCCGGACCATCAAGGACAATGAGCAGTTCTTC